The 18 T cell receptor beta chains below were found in one sample sequenced in a study of technical replicates of blood from several donors. Profiling relied on immunoSEQ multiplex PCR, and the TCRdb table lists in-frame clones only, not all of them. This table holds roughly 59,000 clones, roughly 86% found once. The material sequenced was PBMCs. Receptors originate from a human donor in good health. Some clones in this sample may be carry-over from other donors' samples.

The chain links TRBV29-1 to TRBJ2-5, with TRBD1 matching over 9 bases. Per the germline V gene, CDR1 is SQVTM and CDR2 is ANQGSEA. The length of the CDR3 is 14 residues. V lost 6 bases, J lost 5 bases, and 10 bases stayed unmatched. CDR3 loop: CSVRDRVPVETQYF. CDR3 DNA sequence: TGCAGCGTAAGGGACAGGGTCCCGGTGGAGACCCAGTACTTC.

The V call is TRBV5-4, the J call TRBJ1-2; 9 bases match TRBD1. The CDR3 consists of 15 residues. V was clipped by 0 bases and J by 2 bases; unmatched bases: 2. CDR1 is SGHNT, CDR2 YYREEE, per germline (reference sequence). CDR3 DNA sequence: TGTGCCAGCAGCTTGGCCGACAGGGGGAACTATGGCTACACCTTC. The encoded protein is CASSLADRGNYGYTF.

This chain joins TRBV6-6 and TRBJ2-1, with D perhaps TRBD1 (6 bases). Between the trimmed V and J ends, which lost 0 bases and 15 bases, there was a span of 9 bases. The CDR3 has 11 residues. Per germline, CDR1 MNHNY and CDR2 SVGAGI (reference sequence). In DNA, the CDR3 is TGTGCCAGCAGTTACTCCAGGGGATGGTTCTTC. Amino acid sequence: CASSYSRGWFF.

This clone appeared a single time. The chain joins TRBV5-1 to TRBJ2-2; 15 bases map to TRBD2. Germline CDR1 SGHRS, CDR2 YFSETQ. The J segment lost 2 bases and the V segment lost 7 bases, leaving 6 bases of the junction unmatched. The CDR3 totals 17 residues. The CDR3 loop is CASGGLAGGRNTGELFF. In DNA, the CDR3 is TGCGCCAGCGGGGGACTAGCGGGGGGCCGAAACACCGGGGAGCTGTTTTTT. Using reference TRBV5-1 and TRBJ2-2 for the parts outside the CDR3, the full variable domain is KAGVTQTPRYLIKTRGQQVTLSCSPISGHRSVSWYQQTPGQGLQFLFEYFSETQRNKGNFPGRFSGRQFSNSRSEMNVSTLELGDSALYLCASGGLAGGRNTGELFFGEGSRLTVL.

The chain joins TRBV19 to TRBJ2-5; 8 bases are shared with TRBD1. Trimming took 4 bases from V and 6 from J; bases not matched to a gene: 7. Germline V CDR1 and CDR2: LNHDA, SQIVND (reference sequence). The CDR3 spans 14 residues. The CDR3 nucleotides read TGTGCCAGTAGTACCGGACAGGGAGGAAAGACCCAGTACTTC. This translates into CASSTGQGGKTQYF.

This clone was recorded a few times. This rearrangement joins TRBV30 to TRBJ2-7; 10 positions agree with TRBD2. CDR3 length equals 13 residues. After removal of 4 bases from V and 7 bases from J, the junction contained 7 bases not matched to a gene. Germline V gene sequence: CDR1 GTSNPN, CDR2 SVGIG (reference sequence). CDR3 in DNA: TGTGCCTGGAAGGCTAGCGGGAGATGGGAGCAGTACTTC. Its translation is CAWKASGRWEQYF. Variable domain in full (rest from reference TRBV30 and TRBJ2-7): SQTIHQWPATLVQPVGSPLSLECTVEGTSNPNLYWYRQAAGRGLQLLFYSVGIGQISSEVPQNLSASRPQDRQFILSSKKLLLSDSGFYLCAWKASGRWEQYFGPGTRLTVT.

This sequence joins TRBV4-2 and TRBJ1-5, with TRBD1 matching 10 bases. J gave up 7 bases and V 4 bases, and 7 bases lay outside the gene matches. Germline lookup yields CDR1 LGHNA and CDR2 YNFKEQ. The CDR3 spans 15 residues. The CDR3 loop is CASSRATGGDQPQHF. The CDR3 DNA sequence: TGTGCCAGCAGCCGAGCGACAGGGGGCGACCAGCCCCAGCATTTT.

The chain has TRBV7-9 and TRBJ1-1, with a tentative D call TRBD1 (5 bases). Trimming took 6 bases from V and 10 from J, leaving 24 bases between them. This CDR3 is built from 15 residues. Germline CDR1 reads SEHNR; CDR2 reads FQNEAQ (reference sequence). The DNA of the CDR3 is TGTGCCAGCAGGAAAGGCGGGACCGACTCCATGGGAGCTTTCTTT. Its translation: CASRKGGTDSMGAFF.

This clone occurred once. The chain combines TRBV5-4 with TRBJ2-7; D uncertain. There are 14 residues in the CDR3. The V and J ends lost 2 bases and 2 bases respectively, with 11 bases between them. Germline CDR1 and CDR2: SGHNT and YYREEE (reference sequence). Written as DNA, the CDR3 is TGTGCCAGCAGCTTATCGCAGTCCGCCTACGAGCAGTACTTC. It translates to CASSLSQSAYEQYF.

The chain links TRBV7-2 to TRBJ2-2; D gene unclear. Germline CDR1 is SGHTA and CDR2 is FQGNSA. The CDR3 is made up of 16 amino acids. Trimming took off 4 bases at V and 2 bases at J, with 14 bases between the two ends. CDR3 nucleotides: TGTGCCAGCAGCTCCAGACCCCTAGGTAACACCGGGGAGCTGTTTTTT. This translates into CASSSRPLGNTGELFF.

V usage is TRBV2 and J usage is TRBJ2-7; D is undetermined. Germline loops: CDR1 SNHLY, CDR2 FYNNEI. Trimming cost V 8 bases and J 1 base, with 6 bases left between them. The CDR3 has 11 residues. The CDR3 is CASSGSYEQYF. CDR3 DNA sequence: TGTGCCAGCTCGGGTTCCTACGAGCAGTACTTC.

The chain links TRBV25-1 to TRBJ2-3, with 7 positions matching TRBD2. The trim removed 6 bases at V and 1 base at J, leaving 7 bases unmatched. Germline V gives CDR1 MGHDK, CDR2 SYGVNS. The CDR3 length is 15 residues. The chain's CDR3 is CASSPTSSGTDTQYF. As DNA, the CDR3 is TGTGCCAGCAGCCCGACTAGCTCTGGCACAGATACGCAGTATTTT.

The CDR3 nucleotides read TGTGCCAGCAGCTTTCGACAGGGGTACACTGAAGCTTTCTTT. This encodes CASSFRQGYTEAFF. The rearrangement joins TRBV5-4 to TRBJ1-1; 8 bases align to TRBD1. The CDR3 spans 14 residues. CDR1 and CDR2 (germline): SGHNT, YYREEE (reference sequence). After removal of 2 bases from V and 3 bases from J, the junction contained 3 bases not matched to a gene. Filled out from reference TRBV5-4 and TRBJ1-1, the complete variable domain reads ETGVTQSPTHLIKTRGQQVTLRCSSQSGHNTVSWYQQALGQGPQFIFQYYREEENGRGNFPPRFSGLQFPNYSSELNVNALELDDSALYLCASSFRQGYTEAFFGQGTRLTVV.

The J gene is TRBJ2-7, the V gene TRBV7-8, with 8 bases fitting TRBD1. This CDR3 is built from 15 residues. Trimming removed 2 bases from V and 4 bases from J; junction bases left unmatched: 7. Germline V gene data show CDR1 as SGHVS and CDR2 as FQNEAQ. Here the CDR3 reads CASSLFWDRTYEQYF. The DNA for the CDR3 is TGTGCCAGCAGCTTATTTTGGGACAGGACGTACGAGCAGTACTTC. The complete variable domain, with remaining parts taken from reference TRBV7-8 and TRBJ2-7, reads GAGVSQSPRYKVAKRGQDVALRCDPISGHVSLFWYQQALGQGPEFLTYFQNEAQLDKSGLPSDRFFAERPEGSVSTLKIQRTQQEDSAVYLCASSLFWDRTYEQYFGPGTRLTVT.

This chain connects TRBV5-1 to TRBJ1-2, with 10 positions matching TRBD1. In germline, CDR1 is SGHRS, CDR2 YFSETQ. This CDR3 spans 16 amino acids. With 0 bases clipped from V and 2 bases from J, the junction kept 4 bases outside the gene matches. CDR3 sequence reads: CASSLALGQGNYGYTF. The CDR3 DNA follows: TGCGCCAGCAGCTTGGCCTTGGGACAGGGGAACTATGGCTACACCTTC.

The J gene is TRBJ1-1, the V gene TRBV2, with 7 bases identical to TRBD1. Germline V CDR1 and CDR2: SNHLY, FYNNEI. Trimming at V came to 2 bases and at J to 6 bases, leaving 3 bases not matched to a gene. The CDR3 runs to 13 residues. The CDR3 protein is CASSERGQSEAFF. The CDR3 nucleotides read TGTGCCAGCAGTGAAAGGGGACAGTCTGAAGCTTTCTTT.

The chain links TRBV2 to TRBJ1-5, with TRBD1 matching over 11 bases. J lost 2 bases, V lost 7 bases, and 7 bases had no gene match. The CDR3 totals 16 residues. Looked up from germline, CDR1 is SNHLY and CDR2 is FYNNEI. CDR3 loop: CASKGQGAFGNQPQHF. For the CDR3, the DNA is TGTGCCAGCAAAGGACAGGGGGCTTTTGGCAATCAGCCCCAGCATTTT.

The CDR3: CATAGGARETQYF. The CDR3 region has the DNA TGTGCCACGGCGGGCGGGGCCCGGGAGACCCAGTACTTC. V is TRBV10-3 and J is TRBJ2-5; possibly TRBD2 for D (6 bases). The CDR3 sequence is 13 residues long. The V gene's germline CDR1 is ENHRY and CDR2 SYGVKD. The V and J ends lost 10 bases and 5 bases respectively, with 17 bases between them.